A selection of T cell receptor beta chains follows, all from one sample in a study of blood T cell repertoires in COVID-19. Sequenced by immunoSEQ multiplex PCR; TCRdb stores in-frame clones only, minus some. The profile shows about 90,000 clones, over 80% of them singletons. The sequenced sample consisted of peripheral blood. Every receptor here comes from a woman in her 70s with active or convalescent COVID-19. The CDR3 runs from the conserved cysteine through the conserved F or W. D genes are given only for firm matches. The size of a clone is reported for some rows only, either as once, few or many, or as a class for expanded clones.

d_gene | j_gene | abundance | v_gene | CDR3aa | CDR3nt
NA | TRBJ2-7 | few | TRBV20-1 | CSASPVGTASYEQYF | TGCAGTGCTAGTCCTGTAGGGACTGCCTCCTACGAGCAGTACTTC
NA | TRBJ1-2 | NA | TRBV4-1 | CASSQDGLNNYGYTF | TGCGCCAGCAGCCAAGACGGTTTGAATAACTATGGCTACACCTTC
NA | TRBJ1-6 | NA | TRBV6-5 | CASSLLNRDSPLHF | TGTGCCAGCAGTCTCCTTAACAGAGATTCACCCCTCCACTTT
TRBD1 | TRBJ2-5 | NA | TRBV6-5 | CASSYTGQEGETQYF | TGTGCCAGCAGTTACACGGGACAGGAGGGAGAGACCCAGTACTTC
NA | TRBJ2-1 | NA | TRBV28 | CASREGRSYNEQFF | TGTGCCAGCAGAGAGGGCCGTTCCTACAATGAGCAGTTCTTC
NA | TRBJ1-1 | NA | TRBV2 | CASTPQGIVTEAFF | TGTGCCAGCACGCCCCAGGGTATAGTCACTGAAGCTTTCTTT
NA | TRBJ1-1 | NA | TRBV29-1 | CSVGLQNTEAFF | TGCAGCGTTGGACTTCAGAACACTGAAGCTTTCTTT
NA | TRBJ1-4 | NA | TRBV19 | CASSIVARGEKLFF | TGTGCCAGTAGTATTGTCGCCAGGGGCGAAAAACTGTTTTTT
NA | TRBJ1-3 | NA | TRBV28 | CASSSTGPSGNTIYF | TGTGCCAGCAGTTCGACAGGCCCCTCTGGAAACACCATATATTTT
NA | TRBJ1-4 | NA | TRBV7-9 | CASSTLGGATNEKLFF | TGTGCCAGCAGTACCCTGGGGGGTGCAACTAATGAAAAACTGTTTTTT
TRBD2 | TRBJ2-3 | NA | TRBV2 | CASSVSSGGPNTQYF | TGTGCCAGCAGCGTCTCTAGCGGGGGGCCGAATACGCAGTATTTT
NA | TRBJ1-4 | once | TRBV7-9 | CASSPTRGLREKLFF | TGTGCCAGCAGCCCCACCAGGGGCTTGCGTGAAAAACTGTTTTTT
NA | TRBJ2-1 | NA | TRBV6-4 | CASSGSGFGEQFF | TGTGCCAGCAGTGGCTCCGGCTTCGGGGAGCAGTTCTTC
NA | TRBJ1-4 | NA | TRBV14 | CASSQDLGGGEKLFF | TGTGCCAGCAGCCAAGATCTGGGGGGAGGAGAAAAACTGTTTTTT
TRBD2 | TRBJ2-7 | few | TRBV5-1 | CASSHSGGAGEQYF | TGCGCCAGCAGCCATAGCGGGGGGGCAGGCGAGCAGTACTTC
NA | TRBJ2-2 | NA | TRBV2 | CASKDKLNTGELFF | TGTGCCAGCAAAGACAAATTAAACACCGGGGAGCTGTTTTTT
NA | TRBJ2-7 | NA | TRBV10-1 | CASGLGGEQYF | TGCGCCAGCGGACTCGGGGGAGAGCAGTACTTC
NA | TRBJ1-6 | NA | TRBV4-3 | CASSQDGGFSPLHF | TGCGCCAGCAGCCAAGATGGCGGTTTTTCACCCCTCCACTTT
NA | TRBJ2-5 | few | TRBV5-1 | CASSLPSETQYF | TGCGCCAGCAGCTTGCCGTCAGAGACCCAGTACTTC
NA | TRBJ1-1 | NA | TRBV18 | CASSPSGIINTEAFF | TGTGCCAGCTCACCCTCCGGGATCATCAACACTGAAGCTTTCTTT
NA | TRBJ2-7 | few | TRBV6-2/TRBV6-3 | CASSEGNRGYEQYF | TGTGCCAGCAGTGAGGGAAACAGAGGCTACGAGCAGTACTTC
NA | TRBJ2-7 | NA | TRBV6-2/TRBV6-3 | CASSRPLQGKMEQYF | TGTGCCAGCAGCCGACCTCTACAGGGAAAGATGGAGCAGTACTTC
TRBD1 | TRBJ1-1 | NA | TRBV6-5 | CASSRGQGSTEAFF | TGTGCCAGCAGCAGGGGACAGGGGAGCACTGAAGCTTTCTTT
NA | TRBJ1-2 | NA | TRBV28 | CASSLRSEPPRVGYTF | TGTGCCAGCAGTTTAAGGTCGGAACCTCCGAGGGTAGGCTACACCTTC
NA | TRBJ2-1 | NA | TRBV24-1 | CATSDPTADTYNEQFF | TGTGCCACCAGTGATCCTACAGCGGATACCTACAATGAGCAGTTCTTC
NA | TRBJ1-1 | NA | TRBV5-1 | CASSSSGGNTEAFF | TGCGCCAGCAGCTCGTCCGGAGGGAACACTGAAGCTTTCTTT
TRBD1 | TRBJ1-1 | few | TRBV5-1 | CASSPGDRNTEAFF | TGCGCCAGCAGCCCAGGGGACAGGAACACTGAAGCTTTCTTT
TRBD1 | TRBJ2-2 | NA | TRBV18 | CASGSQGDSGELFF | TGTGCCAGCGGGAGCCAGGGGGATTCCGGGGAGCTGTTTTTT
TRBD1 | TRBJ2-7 | NA | TRBV4-1 | CASTKGQGPTYEQYF | TGCGCCAGCACCAAAGGACAGGGCCCTACCTACGAGCAGTACTTC
TRBD1 | TRBJ1-1 | NA | TRBV6-6 | CASRGQGPEAFF | TGTGCCAGCAGAGGACAGGGCCCTGAAGCTTTCTTT
TRBD1 | TRBJ1-5 | once | TRBV24-1 | CATSDRTGNNQPQHF | TGTGCCACCAGTGACCGGACAGGTAACAATCAGCCCCAGCATTTT
TRBD1 | TRBJ1-4 | NA | TRBV5-5 | CASSPTGGTNEKLFF | TGTGCCAGCAGCCCGACAGGGGGAACTAATGAAAAACTGTTTTTT
NA | TRBJ2-5 | NA | TRBV5-1 | CASSWGGQGGETQYF | TGCGCCAGCAGCTGGGGCGGCCAGGGTGGAGAGACCCAGTACTTC
NA | TRBJ1-5 | NA | TRBV10-1 | CASSAAVCPQHF | TGCGCCAGCAGTGCAGCGGTGTGCCCCCAGCATTTT
NA | TRBJ2-7 | NA | TRBV3-1/TRBV3-2 | CASSQGSYEQYF | TGTGCCAGCAGCCAGGGGAGCTACGAGCAGTACTTC
NA | TRBJ2-2 | NA | TRBV18 | CASSPRTGKNTGELFF | TGTGCCAGCTCACCACGCACAGGGAAAAACACCGGGGAGCTGTTTTTT
NA | TRBJ1-2 | NA | TRBV5-5 | CASSTRTDLANYGYTF | TGTGCCAGCAGCACTAGGACGGATTTAGCTAACTATGGCTACACCTTC
NA | TRBJ1-1 | NA | TRBV19 | CASSAIGGNFEAFF | TGTGCCAGTAGTGCAATTGGCGGCAACTTTGAAGCTTTCTTT
NA | TRBJ1-1 | NA | TRBV6-5 | CASRTLHMNTEAFF | TGTGCCAGCAGAACCCTTCACATGAACACTGAAGCTTTCTTT
TRBD2 | TRBJ2-4 | NA | TRBV5-6 | CASSSGLAGGAKNIQYF | TGTGCCAGCAGCTCCGGACTAGCGGGGGGAGCCAAAAACATTCAGTACTTC
TRBD1 | TRBJ2-7 | few | TRBV2 | CASSWDRSSYEQYF | TGTGCCAGCAGCTGGGACAGGTCATCCTACGAGCAGTACTTC
NA | TRBJ2-7 | NA | TRBV11-1 | CASSFQGYEQYF | TGTGCCAGCAGCTTTCAGGGTTACGAGCAGTACTTC
NA | TRBJ1-1 | NA | TRBV5-1 | CASRGTLSPEAFF | TGCGCCAGCAGGGGGACATTATCACCTGAAGCTTTCTTT
NA | TRBJ2-3 | NA | TRBV5-1 | CASSLGLDSTDTQYF | TGCGCCAGCAGCTTGGGGCTAGATAGCACAGATACGCAGTATTTT
NA | TRBJ1-1 | NA | TRBV27 | CASSLSDRNTEAFF | TGTGCCAGCAGTTTAAGCGACAGGAACACTGAAGCTTTCTTT
NA | TRBJ2-3 | NA | TRBV12-2 | CASRLVLLFGQPGADTQYF | TGTGCAAGTCGCTTAGTCCTGCTCTTTGGACAGCCCGGCGCAGATACGCAGTATTTT
TRBD1 | TRBJ2-1 | NA | TRBV15 | CATSTSTGGNEQFF | TGTGCCACCAGCACTTCTACAGGGGGCAATGAGCAGTTCTTC
TRBD1 | TRBJ1-5 | NA | TRBV2 | CASSVNRGNNQPQHF | TGTGCCAGCAGTGTAAACAGGGGGAACAATCAGCCCCAGCATTTT
TRBD1 | TRBJ1-2 | NA | TRBV5-6 | CASGELGQVTPNYGYTF | TGTGCCAGCGGCGAATTAGGACAGGTTACTCCAAACTATGGCTACACCTTC
TRBD1 | TRBJ1-6 | once | TRBV5-1 | CASSLEGASYNSPLHF | TGCGCCAGCAGCTTGGAGGGGGCCTCCTATAATTCACCCCTCCACTTT
TRBD1 | TRBJ2-2 | few | TRBV11-3 | CASSFGQGGTGELFF | TGTGCCAGCAGCTTCGGACAGGGCGGGACCGGGGAGCTGTTTTTT
TRBD1 | TRBJ1-1 | NA | TRBV19 | CASSIAGGRTEAFF | TGTGCCAGTAGTATCGCAGGGGGCCGGACTGAAGCTTTCTTT
TRBD1 | TRBJ2-7 | NA | TRBV6-2/TRBV6-3 | CASSDQGQGSSYEQYF | TGTGCCAGCAGTGACCAAGGACAGGGGAGCTCCTACGAGCAGTACTTC
TRBD1 | TRBJ1-5 | few | TRBV19 | CASFNPTGGNQPQHF | TGTGCCAGTTTCAATCCCACAGGGGGCAATCAGCCCCAGCATTTT
TRBD1 | TRBJ2-7 | NA | TRBV6-4 | CASSVGQGAYEQYF | TGTGCCAGCAGTGTAGGACAGGGGGCTTACGAGCAGTACTTC
NA | TRBJ1-2 | NA | TRBV15 | CATSRDLMQGSYGYTF | TGTGCCACCAGCAGAGATCTGATGCAGGGAAGCTATGGCTACACCTTC